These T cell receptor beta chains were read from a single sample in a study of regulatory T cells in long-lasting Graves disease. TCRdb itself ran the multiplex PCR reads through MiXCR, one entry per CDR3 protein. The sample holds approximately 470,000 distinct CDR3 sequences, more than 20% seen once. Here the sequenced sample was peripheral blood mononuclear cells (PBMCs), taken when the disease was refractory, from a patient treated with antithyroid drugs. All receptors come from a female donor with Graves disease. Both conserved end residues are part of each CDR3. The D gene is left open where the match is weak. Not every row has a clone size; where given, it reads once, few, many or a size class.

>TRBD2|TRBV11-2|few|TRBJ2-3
TGTGCCAGCAGCCCTGGGACTAGCGGCTTCACAGATACGCAGTATTTT
CASSPGTSGFTDTQYF
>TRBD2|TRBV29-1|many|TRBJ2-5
TGCAGCGTTGAGGGGACTAGCGGCACGAGGGAGACCCAGTACTTC
CSVEGTSGTRETQYF
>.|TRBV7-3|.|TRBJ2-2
TGTGCCAGCAGCTTATTTCCCAGGGCGAACACCGGGGAGCTGTTTTTT
CASSLFPRANTGELFF
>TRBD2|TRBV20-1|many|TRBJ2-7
TGCAGTGCTAGAGGGACTAGGCCCGAGCAGTACTTC
CSARGTRPEQYF
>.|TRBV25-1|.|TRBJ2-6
TGTGCCAGCAGTCCGGTTGGGGCCAACGTCCTGACTTTC
CASSPVGANVLTF
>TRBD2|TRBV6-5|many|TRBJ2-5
TGTGCCAGCAGTTACTCGGCGACTAGCGGGAGGGCCGGCTTTCAGGAGACCCAGTACTTC
CASSYSATSGRAGFQETQYF
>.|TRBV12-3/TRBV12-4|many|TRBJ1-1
TGTGCCAGCAGTTTTGGACTACCCGAAGCTTTCTTT
CASSFGLPEAFF
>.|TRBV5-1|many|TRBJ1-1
TGCGCCAGCAAGGTGGCAGGGAGGAACACTGAAGCTTTCTTT
CASKVAGRNTEAFF
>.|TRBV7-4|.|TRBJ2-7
TGTGCCAGCAGCGTAGGTGGGGGTCCCAACGAGCAGTACTTC
CASSVGGGPNEQYF
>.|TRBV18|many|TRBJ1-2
TGTGCCAGCTCACCACTGGACCAGTATGGCTACACCTTC
CASSPLDQYGYTF
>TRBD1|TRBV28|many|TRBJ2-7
TGTGCCAGCAGCCGGACAGGGTACTCCTACGAGCAGTACTTC
CASSRTGYSYEQYF
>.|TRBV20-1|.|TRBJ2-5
TGCAGTGCTCCTGTTAGCGTAAACGAAGAGACCCAGTACTTC
CSAPVSVNEETQYF
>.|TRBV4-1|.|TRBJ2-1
TGCGCCAGCAGCCAAGATTGGGCCTATCACCGGTTCTTC
CASSQDWAYHRFF
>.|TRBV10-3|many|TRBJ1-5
TGTGCCATCAGTGAGTCCCCCTCGGATCAGCCCCAGCATTTT
CAISESPSDQPQHF
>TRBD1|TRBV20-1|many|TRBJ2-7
TGCAGTGCTACGACAGGGGTGGGAATCTACGAGCAGTACTTC
CSATTGVGIYEQYF
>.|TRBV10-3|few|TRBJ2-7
TGTGCCATCAGTGCCCCGTGGGGCCCTGGGGTTTACGAGCAGTACTTC
CAISAPWGPGVYEQYF
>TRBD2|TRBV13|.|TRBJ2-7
TGTGCCAGCAGCTCTGAAGCGGGAGACGAGCAGTACTTC
CASSSEAGDEQYF
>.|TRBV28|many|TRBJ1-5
TGTGCCAGCAGGCCCCCCGCCGGCAGGGCGGTAAATCAGCCCCAGCATTTT
CASRPPAGRAVNQPQHF
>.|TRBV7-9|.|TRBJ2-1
TGTGCCAGCAGTCAAAGCAGAGGTCTCGAATACAATGAGCAGTTCTTC
CASSQSRGLEYNEQFF
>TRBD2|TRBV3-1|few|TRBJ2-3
TGTGCCAGCAGCCGCACAGCATTAGCGGGAGAGAACACAGATACGCAGTATTTT
CASSRTALAGENTDTQYF
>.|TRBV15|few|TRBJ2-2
TGTGCCACCAGCAGAGAGGGCGCGGGGGAGCTGTTTTTT
CATSREGAGELFF
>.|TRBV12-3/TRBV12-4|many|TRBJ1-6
TGTGCCAGCAGTCCAAAACGTTTATCTCGCCTCCACTTT
CASSPKRLSRLHF
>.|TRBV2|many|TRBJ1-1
TGTGCCAGCAAGGGGGACGGGCCAGCTATGAACACTGAAGCTTTCTTT
CASKGDGPAMNTEAFF
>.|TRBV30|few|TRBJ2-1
TGTGCCTGGAGTGTAGACAGCGAAACCTACAATGAGCAGTTCTTC
CAWSVDSETYNEQFF
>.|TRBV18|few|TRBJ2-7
TGTGCCAGCTCACCCATACCGGGATCCTACGAGCAGTACTTC
CASSPIPGSYEQYF
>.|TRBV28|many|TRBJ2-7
TGTGCCAGCAGTTCCTCATCAGGGGCGTACTACGAGCAGTACTTC
CASSSSSGAYYEQYF
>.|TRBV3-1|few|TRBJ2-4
TGTGCCAGCAGCCAAGTTGTGGGGGTCGCTAAGTCGGCCAAAAACATTCAGTACTTC
CASSQVVGVAKSAKNIQYF
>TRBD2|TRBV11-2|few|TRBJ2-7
TGTGCCAGCAGCTTCCTAGCGGGAGGGATCGACGAGCAGTACTTC
CASSFLAGGIDEQYF
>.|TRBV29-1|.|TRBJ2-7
TGCAGCGTTGAAGATCGTGGTGCCTACGAGCAGTACTTC
CSVEDRGAYEQYF
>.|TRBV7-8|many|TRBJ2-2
TGTGCCAGCAGCCCGACAGAGAACACCGGGGAGCTGTTTTTT
CASSPTENTGELFF
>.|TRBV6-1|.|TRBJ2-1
TGTGCCAGCAATGGCCTGGTCTACAATGAGCAGTTCTTC
CASNGLVYNEQFF
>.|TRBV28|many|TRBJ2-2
TGTGCCAGCAGTTTATTGGGTGGGGACACCGGGGAGCTGTTTTTT
CASSLLGGDTGELFF
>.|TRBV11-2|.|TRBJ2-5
TGTGCCAGCAGCCGAATTCGGACGGGGTTCCAGGAGACCCAGCACTTC
CASSRIRTGFQETQHF
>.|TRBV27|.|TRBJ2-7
TGTGCCAGCAGTACCTCACAGAGCTCCTACGAGCAGTACTTC
CASSTSQSSYEQYF
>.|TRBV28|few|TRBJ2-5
TGTGCCAGCAGGTGGGGGACCATAGAGACCCAGTACTTC
CASRWGTIETQYF
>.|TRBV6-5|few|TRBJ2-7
TGTGCCAGCAGTTACGGCGAAGCCTACGAGCAGTACTTC
CASSYGEAYEQYF
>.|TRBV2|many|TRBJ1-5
TGTGCCAGCAGTGAAATAGGGGTACAGCCCCAGCATTTT
CASSEIGVQPQHF
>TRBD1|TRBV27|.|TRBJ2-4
TGTGCCAGCAGTAACCAGGGGGCGCGCAAAAACATTCAGTACTTC
CASSNQGARKNIQYF
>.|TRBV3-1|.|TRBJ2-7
TGTGCCAGCAGCCATCAATTATCGATAACTCCTTACGAGCAGTACTTC
CASSHQLSITPYEQYF
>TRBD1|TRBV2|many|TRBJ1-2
TGTGCCAGCAGGGCGCCGGGACAGGGTGTAGGTGGCTACACCTTC
CASRAPGQGVGGYTF
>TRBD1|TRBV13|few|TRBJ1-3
TGTGCCAGCAGTCCCTCAGGGGGACATGGAAACACCATATATTTT
CASSPSGGHGNTIYF
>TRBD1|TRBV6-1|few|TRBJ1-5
TGTGCCAGCAGTGAGGGACAGGGCGTCGTTCGGCCCCAGCATTTT
CASSEGQGVVRPQHF
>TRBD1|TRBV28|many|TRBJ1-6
TGTGCCAGCAGTTCCGGGACAGACGTATATAATTCACCCCTCCACTTT
CASSSGTDVYNSPLHF
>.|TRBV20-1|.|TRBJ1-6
TGCAGTGCTATCATCTCGCGGGATTCACCCCTCCACTTT
CSAIISRDSPLHF
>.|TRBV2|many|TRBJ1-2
TGTGCCAGAGAGACAGGAGCCTATGGCTACACCTTC
CARETGAYGYTF